The 7 T cell receptor beta chains below all came from one sample that was sequenced in a study of T-cell reconstitution after alpha-beta-depleted transplantation in children. The authors prepared the TCRbeta library with unique molecular identifiers. TCRdb redid the calling of the PCR reads with MiXCR, one entry per CDR3 protein. This sample yields hundreds of thousands of distinct CDR3 sequences, of which 7.5% to 9.5% are seen a single time; roughly 5.8% belongs to the top ten. The sample was PBMCs, mostly from graft donor cells, taken 180 days after TCRalphabeta/CD19-depleted stem cell transplant. The source of these receptors is a male patient aged 10 to 17 who had a stem cell transplant for acute lymphoblastic leukemia, so the T cells may come from the graft donor.

This clonotype was seen many times. V is TRBV11-3 and J is TRBJ2-2; possibly TRBD1 for D (6 bases). The CDR3 runs to 14 residues. The V gene lost 3 bases and the J gene lost 3 bases, with 8 bases spanning the gap. The germline gives CDR1 SGHNT, CDR2 YENEEA. As DNA, the CDR3 is TGTGCCAGCAGCTTTTCAGGGGACACCGGGGAGCTGTTTTTT. Residues: CASSFSGDTGELFF.

This clonotype was observed many times. This chain joins TRBV20-1 and TRBJ2-3; 8 nucleotides align to TRBD2. Trimming at V came to 4 bases and at J to 3 bases, leaving 9 bases not matched to a gene. The CDR3 is 15 amino acids. The germline gives CDR1 DFQATT, CDR2 SNEGSKA (reference sequence). CDR3 residues: CSAKPAGGSTDTQYF. Written as DNA, the CDR3 is TGCAGTGCTAAGCCCGCGGGGGGATCGACAGATACGCAGTATTTT.

Worth noting for this clonotype: This may arise from a read error, as a much more abundant clone is one base away. This chain uses TRBV20-1 with TRBJ1-5; perhaps TRBD1 as D (5 bases). Germline CDR1 and CDR2: DFQATT and SNEGSKA (reference sequence). This CDR3 is built from 15 residues. Trimming took off 4 bases at V and 0 bases at J, with 13 bases between the two ends. The CDR3 region has the DNA TGCAGTGCTACGGGACCAGGGATTAGCAATCAGCCCCAGCATTTT. Translation gives CSATGPGISNQPQHF.

This clonotype appeared many times. This sequence joins TRBV6-2 or TRBV6-3 and TRBJ1-6; 7 positions agree with TRBD1. Germline-derived CDR1 and CDR2 are MNHEY and SVGEGT. Unmatched junction bases numbered 6, after V lost 0 bases and J lost 7 bases. This CDR3 comprises 16 residues. In DNA, the CDR3 is TGTGCCAGCAGTTACTCGACACGGACAGGCAATTCACCCCTCCACTTT. Translated, it gives CASSYSTRTGNSPLHF.

This clonotype has ten or more counts. The chain combines TRBV28 with TRBJ1-2; no clear D. The CDR3 is 12 residues long. The V end was cut by 5 bases, the J end by 5 bases, with 9 bases between. Germline loops: CDR1 MDHEN, CDR2 SYDVKM. CDR3 sequence: CASSTMGYGYTF. CDR3 DNA sequence: TGTGCCAGCAGTACTATGGGTTATGGCTACACCTTC.

At least ten counts were recorded for this clonotype. The chain couples TRBV7-6 to TRBJ2-2; TRBD2 aligns across 9 bases. The germline V gene encodes CDR1 SGHVS and CDR2 FNYEAQ. Unmatched junction bases numbered 6, after V lost 3 bases and J lost 4 bases. The CDR3 length is 16 residues. CDR3 in DNA: TGTGCCAGCAGCTTCCCTGGACTAGCGATCACCGGGGAGCTGTTTTTT. Encoded protein: CASSFPGLAITGELFF. Full variable domain (rest looked up from reference TRBV7-6 and TRBJ2-2): GAGVSQSPRYKVTKRGQDVALRCDPISGHVSLYWYRQALGQGPEFLTYFNYEAQQDKSGLPNDRFSAERPEGSISTLTIQRTEQRDSAMYRCASSFPGLAITGELFFGEGSRLTVL.

This clonotype was seen at least ten times. The chain links TRBV10-3 to TRBJ2-7; D might be TRBD1 or TRBD2, each matching 5 bases. Germline CDR1 and CDR2: ENHRY and SYGVKD. V was shortened by 6 bases and J by 3 bases, with 15 bases between the two germline ends. The CDR3 totals 14 residues. The CDR3 nucleotides are TGTGCCATCAGCCCGCCGGGACCTCGCTACGAGCAGTACTTC. This translates into CAISPPGPRYEQYF.